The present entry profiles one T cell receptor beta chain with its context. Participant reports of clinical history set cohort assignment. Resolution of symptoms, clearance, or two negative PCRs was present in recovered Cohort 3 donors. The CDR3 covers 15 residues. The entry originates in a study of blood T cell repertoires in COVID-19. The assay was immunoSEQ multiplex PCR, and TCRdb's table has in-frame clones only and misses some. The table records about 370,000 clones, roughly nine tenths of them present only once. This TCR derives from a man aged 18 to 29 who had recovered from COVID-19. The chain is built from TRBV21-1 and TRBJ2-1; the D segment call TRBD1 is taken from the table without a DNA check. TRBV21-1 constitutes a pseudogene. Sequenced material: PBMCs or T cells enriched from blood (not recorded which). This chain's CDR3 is CATPPVQAGHNEQFF. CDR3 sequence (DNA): TGTGCCACCCCCCCGGTTCAAGCAGGCCACAATGAGCAGTTCTTC.